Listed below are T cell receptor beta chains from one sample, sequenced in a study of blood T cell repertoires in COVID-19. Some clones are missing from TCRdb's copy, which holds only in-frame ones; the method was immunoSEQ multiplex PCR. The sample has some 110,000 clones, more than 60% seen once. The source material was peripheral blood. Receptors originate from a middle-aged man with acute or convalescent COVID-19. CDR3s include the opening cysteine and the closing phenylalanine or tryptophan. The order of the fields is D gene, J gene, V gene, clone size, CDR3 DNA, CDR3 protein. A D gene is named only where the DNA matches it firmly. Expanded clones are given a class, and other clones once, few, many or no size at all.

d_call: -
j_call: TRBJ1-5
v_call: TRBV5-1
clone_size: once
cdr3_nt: TGCGCCAGCAGCTTGGAGCCGAATCAGCCCCAGCATTTT
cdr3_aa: CASSLEPNQPQHF

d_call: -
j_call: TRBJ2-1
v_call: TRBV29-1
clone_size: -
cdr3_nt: TGCAGCGTTGGGCCTAGCGCTTACAATGAGCAGTTCTTC
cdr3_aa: CSVGPSAYNEQFF

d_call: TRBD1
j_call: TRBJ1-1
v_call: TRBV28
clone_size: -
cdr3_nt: TGTGCCAGCAGTCCCTGGACAGGGAGAGGCACTGAAGCTTTCTTT
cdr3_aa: CASSPWTGRGTEAFF

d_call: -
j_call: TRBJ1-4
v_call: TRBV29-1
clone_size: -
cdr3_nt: TGCAGCGTTGGGTCAGGAATGGGTGAAAAACTGTTTTTT
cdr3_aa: CSVGSGMGEKLFF

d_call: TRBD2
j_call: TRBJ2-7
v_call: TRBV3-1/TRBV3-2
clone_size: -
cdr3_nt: TGTGCCAGCAGCCGGTCTAGCGGGGCGTCCTACGAGCAGTACTTC
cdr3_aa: CASSRSSGASYEQYF

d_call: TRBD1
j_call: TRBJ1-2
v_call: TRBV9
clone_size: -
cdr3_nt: TGTGCCAGCAGCTTACAGGGGTTTAACTATGGCTACACCTTC
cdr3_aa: CASSLQGFNYGYTF

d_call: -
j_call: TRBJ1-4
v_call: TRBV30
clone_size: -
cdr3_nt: TGTGCCTGGAGTGTAACCAGGGAAAAACTGTTTTTT
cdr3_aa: CAWSVTREKLFF

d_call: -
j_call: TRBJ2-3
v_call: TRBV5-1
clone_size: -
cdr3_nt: TGCGCCAGCAGTAGGGCAGGGCGCACAGATACGCAGTATTTT
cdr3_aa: CASSRAGRTDTQYF

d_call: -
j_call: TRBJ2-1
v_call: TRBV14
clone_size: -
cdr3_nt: TGTGCCAGCAGTCCTTTGGCGGGGGCGAACTACAATGAGCAGTTCTTC
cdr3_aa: CASSPLAGANYNEQFF

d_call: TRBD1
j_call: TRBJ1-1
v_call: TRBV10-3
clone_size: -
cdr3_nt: TGTGCCATCAGTGCAACAGGGGTTGAAGCTTTCTTT
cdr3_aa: CAISATGVEAFF

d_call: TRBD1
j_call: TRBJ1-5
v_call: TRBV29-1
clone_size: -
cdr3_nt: TGCAGCGTTGATCCGGACAGGGGGCGAAGCAATCAGCCCCAGCATTTT
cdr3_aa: CSVDPDRGRSNQPQHF

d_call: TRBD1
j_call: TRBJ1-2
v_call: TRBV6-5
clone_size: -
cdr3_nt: TGTGCCAGCAGTTCCCTGGGACAGGTGGGCTATGGCTACACCTTC
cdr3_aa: CASSSLGQVGYGYTF

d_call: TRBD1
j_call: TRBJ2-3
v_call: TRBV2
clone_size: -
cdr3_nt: TGTGCCATCCGGGACAGGATGCCAGATACGCAGTATTTT
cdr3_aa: CAIRDRMPDTQYF

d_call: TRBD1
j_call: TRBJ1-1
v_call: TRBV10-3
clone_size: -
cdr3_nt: TGTGCCATCAGAGACGACAGGGGCAGGACTGAAGCTTTCTTT
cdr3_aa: CAIRDDRGRTEAFF

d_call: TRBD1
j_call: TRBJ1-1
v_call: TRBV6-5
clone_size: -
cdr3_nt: TGTGCCAGCAGTTACTCGAGGCGGGACAGGGACACTGAAGCTTTCTTT
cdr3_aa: CASSYSRRDRDTEAFF

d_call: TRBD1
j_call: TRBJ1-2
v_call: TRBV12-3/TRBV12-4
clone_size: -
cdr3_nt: TGTGCCAGCAGTCGGGACAGGGACTATGGCTACACCTTC
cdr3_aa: CASSRDRDYGYTF

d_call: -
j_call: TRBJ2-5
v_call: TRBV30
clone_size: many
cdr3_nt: TGTGCCTGGAGTGTTTTGCGGCAAGAGACCCAGTACTTC
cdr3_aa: CAWSVLRQETQYF

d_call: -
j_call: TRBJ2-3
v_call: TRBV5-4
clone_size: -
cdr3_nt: TGTGCCAGCAGCTTGGGGCGGGGAAGCACAGATACGCAGTATTTT
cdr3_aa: CASSLGRGSTDTQYF

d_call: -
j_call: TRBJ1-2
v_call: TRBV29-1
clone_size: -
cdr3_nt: TGCAGCGTTGATGTGGCTGACTATGGCTACACCTTC
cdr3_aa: CSVDVADYGYTF

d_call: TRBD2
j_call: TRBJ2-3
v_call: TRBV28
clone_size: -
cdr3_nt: TGTGCCAGCAGTTTAGGCGGGAGGGCAGATACGCAGTATTTT
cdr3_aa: CASSLGGRADTQYF

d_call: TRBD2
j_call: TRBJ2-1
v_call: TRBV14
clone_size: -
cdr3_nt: TGTGCCAGCAGCCAAGATCTAGGGCTAGCGGGGTACAATGAGCAGTTCTTC
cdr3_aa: CASSQDLGLAGYNEQFF

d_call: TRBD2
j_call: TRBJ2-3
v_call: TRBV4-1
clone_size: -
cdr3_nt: TGCGCCAGCAGCCAACGACTAGCCCCTTCAGATACGCAGTATTTT
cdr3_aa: CASSQRLAPSDTQYF

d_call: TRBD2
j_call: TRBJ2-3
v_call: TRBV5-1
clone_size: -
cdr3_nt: TGCGCCAGCAGCTTCTCCCTAGCGGGAGGTACAGATACGCAGTATTTT
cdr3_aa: CASSFSLAGGTDTQYF

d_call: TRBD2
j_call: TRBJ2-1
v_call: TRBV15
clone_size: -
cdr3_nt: TGTGCCACCAGCACCGGACTAGCGGGGGGCCAGGGGTGGATGAATGAGCAGTTCTTC
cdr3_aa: CATSTGLAGGQGWMNEQFF

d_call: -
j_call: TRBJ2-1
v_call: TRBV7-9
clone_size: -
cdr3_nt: TGTGCCAGCAGCTTAAGCCCATTGGGACTCAAAGCCTACAATGAGCAGTTCTTC
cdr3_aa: CASSLSPLGLKAYNEQFF

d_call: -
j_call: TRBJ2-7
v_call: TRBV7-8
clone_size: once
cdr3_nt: TGTGCCAGCAGCCGAGAGGGGTACGAGCAGTACTTC
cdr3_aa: CASSREGYEQYF

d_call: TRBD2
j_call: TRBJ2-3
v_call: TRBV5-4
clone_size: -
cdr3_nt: TGTGCCAGCAGCTTGGCCGCGGGTAGCGGGGGGGATACGCAGTATTTT
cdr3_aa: CASSLAAGSGGDTQYF

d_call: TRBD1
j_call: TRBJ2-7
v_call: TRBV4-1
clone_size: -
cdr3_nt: TGCGCCAGCAGGCACACAGGGGCCTACGAGCAGTACTTC
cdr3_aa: CASRHTGAYEQYF

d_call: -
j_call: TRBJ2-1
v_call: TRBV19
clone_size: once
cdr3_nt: TGTGCCAGTAGCGGCGGGCGGGCGACGGGCTCCTACAATGAGCAGTTCTTC
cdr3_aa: CASSGGRATGSYNEQFF

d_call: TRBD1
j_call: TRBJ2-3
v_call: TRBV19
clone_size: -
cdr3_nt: TGTGCCAGTAGTCTTATCCGGGACAGGGGGACAGATACGCAGTATTTT
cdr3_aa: CASSLIRDRGTDTQYF

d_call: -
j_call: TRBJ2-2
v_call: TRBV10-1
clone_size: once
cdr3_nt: TGCGCCAGCAGTGGCGGAACCGGGGAGCTGTTTTTT
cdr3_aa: CASSGGTGELFF

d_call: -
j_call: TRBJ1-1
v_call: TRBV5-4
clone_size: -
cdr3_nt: TGTGCCAGCAGCCTTCAGGGCTCCCAGGCTGAAGCTTTCTTT
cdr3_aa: CASSLQGSQAEAFF

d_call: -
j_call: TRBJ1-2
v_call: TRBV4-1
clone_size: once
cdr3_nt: TGCGCCAGCAGCCAAGAGGGTTCAGGGTATTCAGGCTATGGCTACACCTTC
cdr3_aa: CASSQEGSGYSGYGYTF

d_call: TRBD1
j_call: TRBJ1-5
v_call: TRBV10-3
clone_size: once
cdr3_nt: TGTGCCATCAGTGAGGGGCAGGGGGCGAGTCAGCCCCAGCATTTT
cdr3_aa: CAISEGQGASQPQHF

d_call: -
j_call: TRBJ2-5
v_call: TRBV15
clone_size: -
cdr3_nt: TGTGCCACCAGCAGAGACCCGAACAGTCAAGAGACCCAGTACTTC
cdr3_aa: CATSRDPNSQETQYF

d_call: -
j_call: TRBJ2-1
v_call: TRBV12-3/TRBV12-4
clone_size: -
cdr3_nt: TGTGCCAGCACACATACCTCCTACAATGAGCAGTTCTTC
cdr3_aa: CASTHTSYNEQFF

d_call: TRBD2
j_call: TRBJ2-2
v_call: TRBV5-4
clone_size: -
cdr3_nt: TGTGCCAGCTTCAGGACTAGCGGGAGCACCGGGGAGCTGTTTTTT
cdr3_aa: CASFRTSGSTGELFF

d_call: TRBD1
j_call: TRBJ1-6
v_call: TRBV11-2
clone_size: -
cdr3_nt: TGTGCCAGCAGGGACAGGGGTAATTCACCCCTCCACTTT
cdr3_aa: CASRDRGNSPLHF

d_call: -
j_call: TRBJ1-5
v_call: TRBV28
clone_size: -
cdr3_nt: TGTGCCAGCAGTTTAATTGAGCTCCGGAGCAATCAGCCCCAGCATTTT
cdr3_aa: CASSLIELRSNQPQHF

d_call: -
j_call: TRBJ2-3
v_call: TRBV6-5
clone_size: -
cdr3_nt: TGTGCCAGCATTCACAGTGCTAGCACAGATACGCAGTATTTT
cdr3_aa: CASIHSASTDTQYF

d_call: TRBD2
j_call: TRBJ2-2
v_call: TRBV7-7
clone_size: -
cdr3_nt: TGTGCTAGCAGCTTAGTTGGCGGGAGCACCGGGGAGCTGTTTTTT
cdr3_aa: CASSLVGGSTGELFF

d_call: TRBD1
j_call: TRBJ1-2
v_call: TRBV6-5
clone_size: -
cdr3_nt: TGTGCCAGCAGTTACTCTTGGGACAGGGTCCCCTATGGCTACACCTTC
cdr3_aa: CASSYSWDRVPYGYTF

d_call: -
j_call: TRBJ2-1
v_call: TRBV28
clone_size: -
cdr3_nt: TGTGCCAGCAGTTCCGGGACAACCTCCTACAATGAGCAGTTCTTC
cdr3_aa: CASSSGTTSYNEQFF

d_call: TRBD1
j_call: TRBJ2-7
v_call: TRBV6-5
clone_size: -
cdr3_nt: TGTGCCAGCGGAGACAGGGCGCCCTACGAGCAGTACTTC
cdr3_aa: CASGDRAPYEQYF

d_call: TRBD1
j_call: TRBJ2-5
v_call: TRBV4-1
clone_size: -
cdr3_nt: TGCGCCAGCAGCCAAGGCGGACAGGGGCGAGAGACCCAGTACTTC
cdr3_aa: CASSQGGQGRETQYF

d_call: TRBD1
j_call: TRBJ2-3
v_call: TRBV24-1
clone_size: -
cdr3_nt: TGTGCCACCAGTGTGACAGGGGGTGATGGTACGCAGTATTTT
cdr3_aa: CATSVTGGDGTQYF